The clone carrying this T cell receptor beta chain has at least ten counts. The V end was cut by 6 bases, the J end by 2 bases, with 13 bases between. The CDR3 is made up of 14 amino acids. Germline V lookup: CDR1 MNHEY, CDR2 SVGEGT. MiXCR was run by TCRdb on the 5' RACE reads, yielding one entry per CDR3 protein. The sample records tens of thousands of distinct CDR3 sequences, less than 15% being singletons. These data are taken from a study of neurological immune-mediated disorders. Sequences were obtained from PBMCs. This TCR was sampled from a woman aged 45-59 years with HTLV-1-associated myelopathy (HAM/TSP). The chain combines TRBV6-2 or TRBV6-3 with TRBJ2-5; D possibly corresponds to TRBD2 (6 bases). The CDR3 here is CASRRGVEQETQYF. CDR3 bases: TGTGCCAGCAGGCGGGGCGTCGAGCAAGAGACCCAGTACTTC.